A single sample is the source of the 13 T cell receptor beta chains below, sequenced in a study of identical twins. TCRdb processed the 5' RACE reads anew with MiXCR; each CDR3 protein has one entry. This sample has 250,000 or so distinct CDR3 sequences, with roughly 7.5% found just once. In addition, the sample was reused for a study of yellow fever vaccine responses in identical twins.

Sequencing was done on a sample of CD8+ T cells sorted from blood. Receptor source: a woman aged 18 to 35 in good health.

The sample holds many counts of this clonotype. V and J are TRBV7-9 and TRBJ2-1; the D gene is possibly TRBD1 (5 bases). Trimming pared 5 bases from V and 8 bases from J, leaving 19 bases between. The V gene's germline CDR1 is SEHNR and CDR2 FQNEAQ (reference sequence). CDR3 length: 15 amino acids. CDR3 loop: CASSPRQGVGDEQFF. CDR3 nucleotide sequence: TGTGCCAGCAGCCCCCGCCAGGGTGTAGGAGATGAGCAGTTCTTC. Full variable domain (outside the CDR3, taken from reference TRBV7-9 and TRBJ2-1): DTGVSQNPRHKITKRGQNVTFRCDPISEHNRLYWYRQTLGQGPEFLTYFQNEAQLEKSRLLSDRFSAERPKGSFSTLEIQRTEQGDSAMYLCASSPRQGVGDEQFFGPGTRLTVL.

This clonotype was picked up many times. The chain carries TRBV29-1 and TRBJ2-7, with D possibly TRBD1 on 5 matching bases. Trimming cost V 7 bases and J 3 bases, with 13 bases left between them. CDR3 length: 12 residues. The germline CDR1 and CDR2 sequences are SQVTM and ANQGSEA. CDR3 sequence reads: CSAETENYEQYF. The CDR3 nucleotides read TGCAGCGCCGAGACAGAAAACTACGAGCAGTACTTC.

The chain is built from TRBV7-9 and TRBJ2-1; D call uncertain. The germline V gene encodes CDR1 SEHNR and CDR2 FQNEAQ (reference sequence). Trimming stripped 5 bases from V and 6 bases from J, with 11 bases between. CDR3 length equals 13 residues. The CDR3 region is CASSPPSSNEQFF. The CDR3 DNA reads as TGTGCCAGCAGCCCCCCCAGCTCCAATGAGCAGTTCTTC.

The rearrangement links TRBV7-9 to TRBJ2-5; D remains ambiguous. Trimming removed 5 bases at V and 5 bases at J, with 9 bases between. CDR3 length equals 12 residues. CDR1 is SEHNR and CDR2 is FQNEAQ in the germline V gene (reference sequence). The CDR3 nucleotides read TGTGCCAGCAGCCCGACTCCCGAGACCCAGTACTTC. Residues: CASSPTPETQYF.

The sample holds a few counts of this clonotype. The CDR3 DNA follows: TGCGCCATAGGGACTTGGGGCTACAATGAGCAGTTCTTC. Its protein is CAIGTWGYNEQFF. J is TRBJ2-1 and V is TRBV10-2; tentatively, D is TRBD2 (6 bases). V shed 10 bases and J shed 3 bases, with 13 bases lying between them. The CDR3 sequence is 13 residues long. CDR1 WSHSY and CDR2 SAAADI come from the germline V gene.

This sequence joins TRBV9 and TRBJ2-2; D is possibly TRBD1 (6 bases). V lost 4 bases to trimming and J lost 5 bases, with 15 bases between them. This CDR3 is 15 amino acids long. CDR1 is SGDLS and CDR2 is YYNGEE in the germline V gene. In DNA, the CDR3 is TGTGCCAGCAGCCCCCGGACAGTGAAGACCGGGGAGCTGTTTTTT. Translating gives CASSPRTVKTGELFF.

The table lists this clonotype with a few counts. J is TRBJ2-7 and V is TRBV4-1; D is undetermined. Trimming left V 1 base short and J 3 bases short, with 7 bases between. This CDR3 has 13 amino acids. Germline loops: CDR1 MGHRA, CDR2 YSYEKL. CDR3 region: CASSQGLVYEQYF. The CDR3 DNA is TGCGCCAGCAGCCAAGGCCTGGTCTACGAGCAGTACTTC.

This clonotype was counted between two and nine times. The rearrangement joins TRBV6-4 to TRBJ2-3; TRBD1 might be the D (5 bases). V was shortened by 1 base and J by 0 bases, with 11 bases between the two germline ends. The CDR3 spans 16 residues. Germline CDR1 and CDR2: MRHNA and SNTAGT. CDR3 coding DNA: TGTGCCAGCAGTGACTGGAGTGGGGCTAGCACAGATACGCAGTATTTT. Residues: CASSDWSGASTDTQYF.

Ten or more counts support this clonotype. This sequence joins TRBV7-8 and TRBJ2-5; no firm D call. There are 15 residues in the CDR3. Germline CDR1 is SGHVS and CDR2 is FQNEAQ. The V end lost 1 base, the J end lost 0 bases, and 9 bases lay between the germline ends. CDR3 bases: TGTGCCAGCAGCTTAGGGCCCCGATACCAAGAGACCCAGTACTTC. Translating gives CASSLGPRYQETQYF. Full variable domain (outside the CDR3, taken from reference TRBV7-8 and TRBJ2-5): GAGVSQSPRYKVAKRGQDVALRCDPISGHVSLFWYQQALGQGPEFLTYFQNEAQLDKSGLPSDRFFAERPEGSVSTLKIQRTQQEDSAVYLCASSLGPRYQETQYFGPGTRLLVL.

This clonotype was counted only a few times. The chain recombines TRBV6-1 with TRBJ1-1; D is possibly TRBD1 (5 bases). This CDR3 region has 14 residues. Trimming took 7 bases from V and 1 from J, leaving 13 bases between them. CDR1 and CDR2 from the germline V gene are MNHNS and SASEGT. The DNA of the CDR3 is TGTGCCAGCACCCCGGGACGGACGAACACTGAAGCTTTCTTT. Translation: CASTPGRTNTEAFF.

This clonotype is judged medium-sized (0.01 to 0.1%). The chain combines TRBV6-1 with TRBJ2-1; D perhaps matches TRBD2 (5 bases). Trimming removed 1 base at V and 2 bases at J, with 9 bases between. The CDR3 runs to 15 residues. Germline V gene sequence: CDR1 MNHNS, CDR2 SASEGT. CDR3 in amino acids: CASSEDEGTYNEQFF. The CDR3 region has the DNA TGTGCCAGCAGTGAAGATGAGGGAACCTACAATGAGCAGTTCTTC.

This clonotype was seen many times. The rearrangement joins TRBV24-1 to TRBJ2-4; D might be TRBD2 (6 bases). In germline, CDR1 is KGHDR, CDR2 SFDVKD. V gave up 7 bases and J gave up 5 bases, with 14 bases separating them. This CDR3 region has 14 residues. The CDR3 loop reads CATRGGGSENIQYF. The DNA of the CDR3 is TGTGCCACCAGGGGGGGTGGGTCCGAAAACATTCAGTACTTC.

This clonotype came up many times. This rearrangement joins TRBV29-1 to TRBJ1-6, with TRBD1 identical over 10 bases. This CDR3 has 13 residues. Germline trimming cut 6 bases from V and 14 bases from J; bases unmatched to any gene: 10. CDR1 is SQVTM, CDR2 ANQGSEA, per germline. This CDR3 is CSVQDRGEGTLHF. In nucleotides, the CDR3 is TGCAGCGTCCAGGACAGGGGGGAGGGGACCCTCCACTTT. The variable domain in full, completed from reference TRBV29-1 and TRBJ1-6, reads SAVISQKPSRDICQRGTSLTIQCQVDSQVTMMFWYRQQPGQSLTLIATANQGSEATYESGFVIDKFPISRPNLTFSTLTVSNMSPEDSSIYLCSVQDRGEGTLHFGNGTRLTVT.